This is a list of T cell receptor beta chains from one sample in a study of CD8 T cells in Susac syndrome. TCRdb re-called the immunoSEQ multiplex PCR reads through MiXCR, storing one row per CDR3 protein. The sample consists of some 170,000 distinct CDR3 sequences, just under 95% of them appearing once. Sequenced sample: CD4+ T cells from PBMCs. All receptors come from a human donor with Susac syndrome. CDR3s include the opening cysteine and the closing phenylalanine or tryptophan. Each record gives: D gene, J gene, V gene, clone size, CDR3 DNA, CDR3 protein. The D gene is left open where the match is weak. Not all rows give a size; the values are once, few, many and, for expanded clones, a class.

>-|TRBJ1-4|TRBV6-6|-
TGTGCCAGCAGAGACCGGGACTGGGAAAAACTGTTTTTT
CASRDRDWEKLFF
>-|TRBJ2-3|TRBV2|-
TGTGCCAGCAACGTTGGGGATACGCAGTATTTT
CASNVGDTQYF
>-|TRBJ1-5|TRBV28|-
TGTGCCAGCAGCCGAATCGCTTCAGGGCGGGAGCCCCAGCATTTT
CASSRIASGREPQHF
>TRBD2|TRBJ2-5|TRBV7-9|-
TGTGCCAGCAGCTCGACTAGCGGAGTCCAAGAGACCCAGTACTTC
CASSSTSGVQETQYF
>-|TRBJ1-2|TRBV29-1|-
TGCAGCGTTTCCCGGAGTCAAGGCTACACCTTC
CSVSRSQGYTF
>-|TRBJ1-2|TRBV7-9|once
TGTGCCAGCAGCTTAGTTGCTGGGGGCGCGGGAGGCTACACCTTC
CASSLVAGGAGGYTF
>-|TRBJ1-1|TRBV30|-
TGTGCCTGGAGTCCCGGAGGAGGGACCACTGAAGCTTTCTTT
CAWSPGGGTTEAFF
>TRBD1|TRBJ2-3|TRBV28|-
TGTGCCAGCAGTAGACGCGGGACAGGGGCAGATACGCAGTATTTT
CASSRRGTGADTQYF
>TRBD2|TRBJ2-1|TRBV20-1|-
TGCAGTGCTAGAGATGTTGCGGGAGGGGGGCAGTTCTTC
CSARDVAGGGQFF
>-|TRBJ1-2|TRBV30|-
TGTGCCTGGAGTGGGACGACATACGGCTACACCTTC
CAWSGTTYGYTF
>-|TRBJ2-6|TRBV6-2/TRBV6-3|-
TGTGCCAGCAGTTACAGGGCTTCTGGGGCCAACGTCCTGACTTTC
CASSYRASGANVLTF
>TRBD1|TRBJ1-1|TRBV5-1|once
TGCGCCAGCAGCGGGACAGGGGGCAGGACTGAAGCTTTCTTT
CASSGTGGRTEAFF
>-|TRBJ1-1|TRBV20-1|-
TGCAGTGCCAGGGATCCAGGGGAGAACACTGAAGCTTTCTTT
CSARDPGENTEAFF
>TRBD1|TRBJ2-7|TRBV5-1|-
TGCGCCAGCAGCTCGGACAGGGGGCAGTACGAGCAGTACTTC
CASSSDRGQYEQYF
>-|TRBJ1-2|TRBV23-1|-
TGCGCCAGCAGGTTCTATGGCTACACCTTC
CASRFYGYTF
>-|TRBJ2-7|TRBV28|-
TGTGCCAGCAGTTACACCTACGAGCAGTACTTC
CASSYTYEQYF
>-|TRBJ1-5|TRBV20-1|once
TGCAGTGCTAAGGTCTTCAATCAGCCCCAGCATTTT
CSAKVFNQPQHF
>-|TRBJ2-1|TRBV6-2/TRBV6-3|-
TGTGCCAGCAGTTACGACCCAGCGGTGGTACTGTTCTTC
CASSYDPAVVLFF
>TRBD1|TRBJ2-5|TRBV19|-
TGTGCCAGCTCCGGGACAGGGAGGGAGACCCAGTACTTC
CASSGTGRETQYF
>-|TRBJ1-4|TRBV12-5|once
TGTGCTAGTGGTTTGGTAACCGGCAAAACCCTCGAAAAACTGTTTTTT
CASGLVTGKTLEKLFF
>TRBD1|TRBJ1-2|TRBV7-9|-
TGTGCCAGCAGCTCCGGGACAGCCACCAACTATGGCTACACCTTC
CASSSGTATNYGYTF
>-|TRBJ1-4|TRBV20-1|-
TGCAGTGCTAGAGCGTCGGGGGTTCGGGAAAAACTGTTTTTT
CSARASGVREKLFF
>TRBD1|TRBJ1-2|TRBV6-5|-
TGTGCCAGCAGTCCCAGGGGGGACGGTGGCTATGGCTACACCTTC
CASSPRGDGGYGYTF
>TRBD2|TRBJ2-3|TRBV27|-
TGTGCCAGCAGCTTAAGCCCCGGAGTTAGCGGGGGGGGAGATACGCAGTATTTT
CASSLSPGVSGGGDTQYF
>TRBD2|TRBJ2-1|TRBV29-1|-
TGCAGCGTTGATCTAGCGGGAGGGAATGAGCAGTTCTTC
CSVDLAGGNEQFF
>-|TRBJ2-5|TRBV11-2|-
TGTGCCAGCAGCTTAGATTGGGGGGAGACCCAGTACTTC
CASSLDWGETQYF
>TRBD2|TRBJ2-1|TRBV29-1|-
TGCAGCGTTGAAGAGGGGGGGTCCGAGCAGTTCTTC
CSVEEGGSEQFF
>TRBD2|TRBJ2-1|TRBV11-2|-
TGTGCCAGCAGACAAGCGGGAGGGCCGGATAATGAGCAGTTCTTC
CASRQAGGPDNEQFF
>-|TRBJ2-1|TRBV29-1|once
TGCAGCGTTGAATTGCCTCCCGGCTCCTACAATGAGCAGTTCTTC
CSVELPPGSYNEQFF
>TRBD1|TRBJ1-1|TRBV7-2|-
TGTGCCAGCAGCTACACAGGGGGTGGCGTAATGAACACTGAAGCTTTCTTT
CASSYTGGGVMNTEAFF
>-|TRBJ1-2|TRBV30|-
TGTGCCTGCCAAAAGGACGGATCATATGGCTACACCTTC
CACQKDGSYGYTF
>-|TRBJ1-2|TRBV27|-
TGTGCCAGCCACTCCTCGGGTCTTCTCGGAGGCTACACCTTC
CASHSSGLLGGYTF
>-|TRBJ1-3|TRBV18|-
TGTGCCAGCTCACCCGGACTGGAAAACACCATATATTTT
CASSPGLENTIYF
>TRBD2|TRBJ2-1|TRBV20-1|-
TGCAGTGCAGCCCCTCGGGAGCGGGAAGATGAGCAGTTCTTC
CSAAPREREDEQFF
>-|TRBJ2-1|TRBV20-1|-
TGCAGTGCTCGAAGTCGGGACCGACCCTTGTACAATGAGCAGTTCTTC
CSARSRDRPLYNEQFF
>TRBD1|TRBJ2-7|TRBV29-1|-
TGCAGCGTCCCCGGGACAGGGTTAAACGAGCAGTACTTC
CSVPGTGLNEQYF
>TRBD1|TRBJ2-5|TRBV24-1|-
TGTGCCACCAGTGATTTTAGGACAGGGGACCAAGAGACCCAGTACTTC
CATSDFRTGDQETQYF
>TRBD1|TRBJ1-5|TRBV20-1|-
TGCAGTGCTAGGGTTACAGGGGCCGGACAGCCCCAGCATTTT
CSARVTGAGQPQHF
>-|TRBJ1-1|TRBV18|-
TGTGCCAGCTCACCTCGCGAAGCTTTCTTT
CASSPREAFF
>-|TRBJ1-2|TRBV30|-
TGTGCCTGGAGTGTACAAAGGGGGGACTATGGCTACACCTTC
CAWSVQRGDYGYTF
>TRBD2|TRBJ2-1|TRBV9|-
TGTGCCAGCAGCGCACCGGGACTAGCGGGGGGGAAGGCCAATGAGCAGTTCTTC
CASSAPGLAGGKANEQFF
>TRBD2|TRBJ2-1|TRBV5-1|-
TGCGCCAGCAGCTTGGACGGGACTAGTATGGATGAGCAGTTCTTC
CASSLDGTSMDEQFF